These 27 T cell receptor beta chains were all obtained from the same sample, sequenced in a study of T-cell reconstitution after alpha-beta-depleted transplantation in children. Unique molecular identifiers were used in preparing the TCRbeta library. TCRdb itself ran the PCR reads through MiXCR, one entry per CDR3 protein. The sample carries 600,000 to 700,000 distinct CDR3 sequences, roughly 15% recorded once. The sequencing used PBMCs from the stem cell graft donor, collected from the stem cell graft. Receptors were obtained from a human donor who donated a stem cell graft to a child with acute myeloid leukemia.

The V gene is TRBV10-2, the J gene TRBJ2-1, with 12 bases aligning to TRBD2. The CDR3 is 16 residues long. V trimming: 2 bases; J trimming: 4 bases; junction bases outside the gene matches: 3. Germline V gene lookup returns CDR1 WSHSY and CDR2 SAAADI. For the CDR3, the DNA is TGCGCCAGCAGTGAGGGGCTAGCGGGGGGGTACAATGAGCAGTTCTTC. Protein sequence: CASSEGLAGGYNEQFF.

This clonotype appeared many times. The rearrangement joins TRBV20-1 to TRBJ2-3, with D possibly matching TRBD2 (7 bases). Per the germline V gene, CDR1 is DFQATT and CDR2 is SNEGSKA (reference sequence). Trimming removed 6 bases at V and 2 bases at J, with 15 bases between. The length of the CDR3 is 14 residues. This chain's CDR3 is CSARSGGLTDTQYF. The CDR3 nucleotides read TGCAGTGCCAGATCCGGGGGGCTCACAGATACGCAGTATTTT.

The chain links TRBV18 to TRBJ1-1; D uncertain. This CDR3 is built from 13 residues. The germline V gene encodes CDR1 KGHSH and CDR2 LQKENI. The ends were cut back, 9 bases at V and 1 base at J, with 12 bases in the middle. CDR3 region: CASSPIRNTEAFF. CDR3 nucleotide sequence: TGTGCCAGTTCCCCAATTCGGAACACTGAAGCTTTCTTT.

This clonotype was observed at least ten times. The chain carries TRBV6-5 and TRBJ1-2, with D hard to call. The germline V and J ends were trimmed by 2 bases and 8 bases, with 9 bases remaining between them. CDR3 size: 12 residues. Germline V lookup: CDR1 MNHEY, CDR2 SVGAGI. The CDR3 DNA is TGTGCCAGCAGTTACGCTGGTTGGGGCTACACCTTC. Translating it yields CASSYAGWGYTF.

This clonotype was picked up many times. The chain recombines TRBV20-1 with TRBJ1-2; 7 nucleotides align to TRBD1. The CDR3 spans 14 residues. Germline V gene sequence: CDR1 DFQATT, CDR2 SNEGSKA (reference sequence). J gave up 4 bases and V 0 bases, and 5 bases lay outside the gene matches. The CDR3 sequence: CSARDDRAPYGYTF. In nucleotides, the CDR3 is TGCAGTGCTAGAGATGACAGGGCCCCCTATGGCTACACCTTC.

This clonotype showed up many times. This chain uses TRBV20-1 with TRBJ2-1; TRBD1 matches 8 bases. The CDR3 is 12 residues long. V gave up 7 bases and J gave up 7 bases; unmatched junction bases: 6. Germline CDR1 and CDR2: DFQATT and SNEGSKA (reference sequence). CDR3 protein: CSVQGARNEQFF. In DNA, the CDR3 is TGCAGTGTCCAGGGGGCGCGGAATGAGCAGTTCTTC.

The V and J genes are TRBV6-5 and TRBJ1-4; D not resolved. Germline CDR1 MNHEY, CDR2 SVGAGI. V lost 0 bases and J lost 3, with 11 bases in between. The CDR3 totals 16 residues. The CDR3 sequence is CASSYSIVGSNEKLFF. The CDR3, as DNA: TGTGCCAGCAGTTACTCGATAGTTGGGTCTAATGAAAAACTGTTTTTT.

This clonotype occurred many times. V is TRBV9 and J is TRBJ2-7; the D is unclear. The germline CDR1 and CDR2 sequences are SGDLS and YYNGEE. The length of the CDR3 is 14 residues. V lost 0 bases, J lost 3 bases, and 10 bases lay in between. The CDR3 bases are TGTGCCAGCAGCGTAGAACTCATCCGCTACGAGCAGTACGTC. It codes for CASSVELIRYEQYV.

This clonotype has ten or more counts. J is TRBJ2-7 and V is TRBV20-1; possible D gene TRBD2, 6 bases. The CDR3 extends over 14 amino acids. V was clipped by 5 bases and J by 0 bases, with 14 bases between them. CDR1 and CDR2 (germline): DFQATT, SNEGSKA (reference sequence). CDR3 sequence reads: CSASWDWSSYEQYF. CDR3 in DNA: TGCAGTGCTTCTTGGGACTGGAGCTCCTACGAGCAGTACTTC.

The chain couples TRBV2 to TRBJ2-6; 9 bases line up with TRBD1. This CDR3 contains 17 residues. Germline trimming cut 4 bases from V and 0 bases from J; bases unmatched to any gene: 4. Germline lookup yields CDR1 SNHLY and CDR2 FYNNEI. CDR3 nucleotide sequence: TGTGCCAGCAGTGGGGGACAGGGAAGCTCTGGGGCCAACGTCCTGACTTTC. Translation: CASSGGQGSSGANVLTF.

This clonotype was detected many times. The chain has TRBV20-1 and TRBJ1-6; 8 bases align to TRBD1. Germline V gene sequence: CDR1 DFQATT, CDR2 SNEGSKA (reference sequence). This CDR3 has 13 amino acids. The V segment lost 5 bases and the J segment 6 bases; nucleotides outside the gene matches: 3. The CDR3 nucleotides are TGCAGTGCTTGGACAGGGACTAATTCACCCCTCCACTTT. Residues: CSAWTGTNSPLHF.

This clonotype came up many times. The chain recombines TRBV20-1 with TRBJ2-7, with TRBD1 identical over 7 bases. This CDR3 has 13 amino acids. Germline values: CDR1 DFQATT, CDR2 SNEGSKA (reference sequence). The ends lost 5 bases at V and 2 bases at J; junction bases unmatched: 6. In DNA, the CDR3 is TGCAGTGCTCAGGGGGACCGCGCCTACGAGCAGTACGTC. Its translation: CSAQGDRAYEQYV.

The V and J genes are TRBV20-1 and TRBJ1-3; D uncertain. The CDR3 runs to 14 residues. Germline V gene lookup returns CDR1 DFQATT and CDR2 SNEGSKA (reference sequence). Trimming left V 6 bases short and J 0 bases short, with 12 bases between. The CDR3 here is CSAPSEFSGNTIYF. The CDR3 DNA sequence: TGCAGTGCCCCCTCGGAGTTCTCTGGAAACACCATATATTTT.

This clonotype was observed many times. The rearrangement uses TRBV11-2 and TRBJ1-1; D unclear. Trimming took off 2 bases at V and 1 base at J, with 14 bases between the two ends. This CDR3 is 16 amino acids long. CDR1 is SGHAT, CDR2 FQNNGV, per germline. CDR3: CASSLPLRLGNTEAFF. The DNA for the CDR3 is TGTGCCAGCAGCTTACCCCTTCGACTGGGGAACACTGAAGCTTTCTTT.

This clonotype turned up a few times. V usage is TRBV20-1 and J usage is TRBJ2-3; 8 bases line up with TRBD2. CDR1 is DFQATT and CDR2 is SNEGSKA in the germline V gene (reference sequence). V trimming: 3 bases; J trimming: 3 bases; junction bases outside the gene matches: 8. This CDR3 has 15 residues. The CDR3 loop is CSARTIRGGTDTQYF. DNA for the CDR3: TGCAGTGCTAGGACTATTCGGGGGGGAACAGATACGCAGTATTTT.

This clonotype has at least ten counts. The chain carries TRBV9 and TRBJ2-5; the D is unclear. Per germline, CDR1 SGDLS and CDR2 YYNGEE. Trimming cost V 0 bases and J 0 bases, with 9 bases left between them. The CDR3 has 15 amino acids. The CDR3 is CASSVESWYQETQYF. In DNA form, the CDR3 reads TGTGCCAGCAGCGTAGAAAGTTGGTACCAAGAGACCCAGTACTTC.

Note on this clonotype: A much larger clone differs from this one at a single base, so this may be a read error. CDR3 in DNA: TGTGCCAGCAGACTCAGCCTCCGGGACAATGAGCAGTTCTTC. It codes for CASRLSLRDNEQFF. The chain combines TRBV7-2 with TRBJ2-1, with no clear D. V lost 6 bases to trimming and J lost 5 bases, with 14 bases between them. Germline V gives CDR1 SGHTA, CDR2 FQGNSA. The length of the CDR3 is 14 residues.

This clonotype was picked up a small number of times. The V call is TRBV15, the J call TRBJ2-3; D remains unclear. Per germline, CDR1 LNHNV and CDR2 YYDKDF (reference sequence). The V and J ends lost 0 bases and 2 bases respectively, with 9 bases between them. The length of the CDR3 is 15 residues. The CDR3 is CATSRDRRLTDTQYF. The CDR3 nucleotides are TGTGCCACCAGCAGAGACCGGCGGCTCACAGATACGCAGTATTTT.

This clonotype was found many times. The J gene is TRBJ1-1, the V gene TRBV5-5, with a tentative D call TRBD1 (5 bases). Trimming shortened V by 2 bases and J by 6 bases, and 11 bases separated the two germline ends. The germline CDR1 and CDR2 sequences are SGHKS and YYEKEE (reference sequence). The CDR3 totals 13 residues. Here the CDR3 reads CASSLGQIPEAFF. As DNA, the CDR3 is TGTGCCAGCAGCTTAGGACAAATCCCTGAAGCTTTCTTT.

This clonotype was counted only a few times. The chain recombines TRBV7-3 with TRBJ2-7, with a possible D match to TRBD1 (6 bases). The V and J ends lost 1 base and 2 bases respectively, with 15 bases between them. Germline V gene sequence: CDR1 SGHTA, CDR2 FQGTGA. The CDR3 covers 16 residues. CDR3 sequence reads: CASSLIPGAKTYEQYF. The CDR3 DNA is TGTGCCAGCAGCTTAATTCCAGGGGCGAAAACCTACGAGCAGTACTTC.

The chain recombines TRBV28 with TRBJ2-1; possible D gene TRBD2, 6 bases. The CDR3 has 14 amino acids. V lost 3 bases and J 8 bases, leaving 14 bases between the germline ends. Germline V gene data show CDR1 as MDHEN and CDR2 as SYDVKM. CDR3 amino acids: CASSFEFPGDEQFF. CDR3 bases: TGTGCCAGCAGTTTTGAGTTCCCGGGGGATGAGCAGTTCTTC.

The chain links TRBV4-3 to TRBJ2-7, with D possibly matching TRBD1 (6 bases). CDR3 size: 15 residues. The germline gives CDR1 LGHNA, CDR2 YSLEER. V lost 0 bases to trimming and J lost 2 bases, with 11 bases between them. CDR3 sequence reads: CASSQEGGPPYEQYF. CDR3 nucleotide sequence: TGCGCCAGCAGCCAAGAAGGGGGTCCCCCCTACGAGCAGTACTTC.

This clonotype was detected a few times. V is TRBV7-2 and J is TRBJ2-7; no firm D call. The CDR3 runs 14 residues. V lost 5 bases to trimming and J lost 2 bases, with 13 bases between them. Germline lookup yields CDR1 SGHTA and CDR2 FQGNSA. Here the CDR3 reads CASSASGSAYEQYF. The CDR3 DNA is TGTGCCAGCAGCGCCTCCGGGTCTGCCTACGAGCAGTACTTC. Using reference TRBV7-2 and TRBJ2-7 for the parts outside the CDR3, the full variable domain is GAGVSQSPSNKVTEKGKDVELRCDPISGHTALYWYRQSLGQGLEFLIYFQGNSAPDKSGLPSDRFSAERTGGSVSTLTIQRTQQEDSAVYLCASSASGSAYEQYFGPGTRLTVT.

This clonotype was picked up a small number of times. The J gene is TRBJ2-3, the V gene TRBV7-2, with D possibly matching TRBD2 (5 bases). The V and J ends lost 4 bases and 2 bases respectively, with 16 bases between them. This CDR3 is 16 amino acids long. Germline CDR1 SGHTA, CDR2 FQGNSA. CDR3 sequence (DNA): TGTGCCAGCAGCTCCCGGGGTGGCCCTCCCACAGATACGCAGTATTTT. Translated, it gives CASSSRGGPPTDTQYF.

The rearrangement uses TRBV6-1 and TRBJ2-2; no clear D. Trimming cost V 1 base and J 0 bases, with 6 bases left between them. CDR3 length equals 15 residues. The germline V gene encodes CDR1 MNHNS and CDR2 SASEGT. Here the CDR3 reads CASSEGLANTGELFF. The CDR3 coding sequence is TGTGCCAGCAGTGAAGGTCTAGCGAACACCGGGGAGCTGTTTTTT.

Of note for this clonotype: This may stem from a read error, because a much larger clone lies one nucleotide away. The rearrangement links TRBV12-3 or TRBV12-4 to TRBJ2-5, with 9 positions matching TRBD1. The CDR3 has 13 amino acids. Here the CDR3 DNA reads TGTGCCACCAGTACAGGGGGCGCAGAGACCCAGTACTTC. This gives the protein CATSTGGAETQYF.

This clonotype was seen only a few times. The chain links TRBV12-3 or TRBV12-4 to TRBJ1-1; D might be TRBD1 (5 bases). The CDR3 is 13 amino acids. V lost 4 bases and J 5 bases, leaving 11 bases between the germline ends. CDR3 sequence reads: CASSSYGGTEAFF. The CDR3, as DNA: TGTGCCAGCAGTTCCTACGGGGGAACTGAAGCTTTCTTT.